This TCR beta chain came from a study of human T cells and chemical hapten exposure. This clonotype was observed at least ten times. TCRdb reanalysed the RACE reads using MiXCR and keeps one entry per CDR3 protein. This table holds around 380,000 distinct CDR3 sequences, around 4.8% found once. Documented time point: patch test 1, 2 weeks after DPC sensitization. Treatment given: therapeutic diphenylcyclopropenone sensitization with weekly scalp DPC. This CDR3 contains 14 residues. In germline, CDR1 is DFQATT, CDR2 SNEGSKA (reference sequence). Trimming took 6 bases from V and 0 from J, leaving 12 bases between them.

V gene TRBV20-1 combines with J gene TRBJ1-5, with a tentative D call TRBD1 (5 bases). This receptor was taken from a woman between 45 and 60 years old with alopecia areata. Some clones in this sample may be carry-over from other donors' samples. Sample: whole blood, taken in connection with sensitization to the hapten diphenylcyclopropenone (DPC). CDR3 amino acids: CSAEGASSNQPQHF. The CDR3 DNA reads as TGCAGTGCCGAAGGGGCGAGTAGCAATCAGCCCCAGCATTTT.